Each of the 28 T cell receptor beta chains below was sequenced from the same sample in a study of graft-versus-host responses after intestinal transplantation. TCRdb's copy holds only in-frame clones and misses some; the assay was immunoSEQ multiplex PCR. The data contain 15,000 to 20,000 clones, about a third of them seen just once; the ten biggest clones take up roughly 2%. The sample here was alloreactive CD4+ T cells from a mixed lymphocyte reaction culture, taken before transplantation. Subset here: CFSE-low proliferating T cells sorted from approximately six-day pre-transplant mixed lymphocyte reaction (GvH or HvG direction). The receptor source for this set is a human patient who was an organ donor for intestinal transplantation.

This clone showed up just a few times. Sequence at one end of the junction differs from germline and may be a read error. V and J are TRBV4-2 and TRBJ1-1; a weak D match, TRBD1 (5 bases). The CDR3 sequence is 12 residues long. Germline V gene lookup returns CDR1 LGHNA and CDR2 YNFKEQ. The CDR3 region is CASSQEGTPGVF. DNA of the CDR3: TGTGCCAGCAGCCAAGAGGGGACCCCGGGGGTCTTT.

This clone is medium-sized (0.01 to 0.1%) by share. The chain uses TRBV7-4 and TRBJ1-3, with no clear D. The CDR3 has 15 residues. Trimming cost V 1 base and J 1 base, with 8 bases left between them. The V gene's germline CDR1 is SGHVT and CDR2 SQSDAQ. DNA for the CDR3: TGTGCCAGCAGCTTAGGCGTAGGATCTGGAAACACCATATATTTT. Its protein product is CASSLGVGSGNTIYF.

V and J are TRBV7-2 and TRBJ2-1, with TRBD2 identical over 10 bases. CDR3 length: 16 amino acids. Germline V lookup: CDR1 SGHTA, CDR2 FQGNSA. V was pared by 2 bases and J by 9 bases, with 10 bases of the junction left unmatched. CDR3 bases: TGTGCCAGCAGCTTATCGCCTAGCGGGAGCTCGGGTGAGCAGTTCTTC. It translates to CASSLSPSGSSGEQFF.

The chain joins TRBV10-3 to TRBJ2-3; a weak D match, TRBD1 (7 bases). This CDR3 has 14 amino acids. Trimming removed 7 bases at V and 3 bases at J, with 14 bases between. Per the germline V gene, CDR1 is ENHRY and CDR2 is SYGVKD. DNA of the CDR3: TGTGCCATCACCAAGACAGGGAGGACAGATACGCAGTATTTT. Amino acid sequence: CAITKTGRTDTQYF.

A few counts support this clone. This chain uses TRBV5-6 with TRBJ2-3, with 9 positions matching TRBD1. With V trimmed by 1 base and J by 8 bases, 11 bases remained unmatched. CDR3 length: 16 amino acids. Germline-derived CDR1 and CDR2 are SGHDT and YYEEEE. CDR3 in amino acids: CASSLWTGQGGATQYF. DNA of the CDR3: TGTGCCAGCAGCTTGTGGACGGGACAGGGTGGTGCTACGCAGTATTTT.

CDR3 in amino acids: CASSISSVGEQFF. The CDR3 DNA sequence: TGTGCCAGTAGTATATCTAGTGTGGGTGAGCAGTTCTTC. The chain is built from TRBV19 and TRBJ2-1; D call uncertain. With 2 bases removed from V and 9 bases from J, the gap between germline ends came to 11 bases. Per the germline V gene, CDR1 is LNHDA and CDR2 is SQIVND (reference sequence). This CDR3 is built from 13 residues.

The sample holds a few counts of this clone. The chain carries TRBV2 and TRBJ1-1, with unresolved D. V was pared by 2 bases and J by 5 bases, with 9 bases between. The length of the CDR3 is 13 residues. Germline CDR1 reads SNHLY; CDR2 reads FYNNEI. The CDR3 protein is CASSEFGETEAFF. The CDR3 coding sequence is TGTGCCAGCAGTGAATTTGGAGAAACTGAAGCTTTCTTT.

This clone has just a few counts. V is TRBV27 and J is TRBJ2-1, with a tentative D call TRBD2 (5 bases). This CDR3 has 14 amino acids. The germline gives CDR1 MNHEY, CDR2 SMNVEV (reference sequence). V lost 3 bases and J lost 9, with 15 bases in between. CDR3 amino acids: CASSFRTRGSEQFF. In nucleotides, the CDR3 is TGTGCCAGCAGTTTTCGGACCCGGGGAAGTGAGCAGTTCTTC.

This chain uses TRBV6-4 with TRBJ2-6; D gene ambiguous. There are 14 residues in the CDR3. The germline V gene encodes CDR1 MRHNA and CDR2 SNTAGT. Trimming removed 3 bases at V and 0 bases at J, with 3 bases between. The CDR3 DNA is TGTGCCAGCAGTGAGCGCTCTGGGGCCAACGTCCTGACTTTC. Translated: CASSERSGANVLTF.

In its sample, this clone is medium-sized (0.01 to 0.1%). The chain recombines TRBV5-1 with TRBJ2-7, with TRBD2 identical over 7 bases. Losses at the gene ends were 5 bases for V and 2 bases for J; bases not matched to a gene: 10. CDR3 length: 15 amino acids. Germline lookup yields CDR1 SGHRS and CDR2 YFSETQ. CDR3 protein: CASRPLAGAPYEQYF. CDR3 DNA: TGCGCCAGCAGGCCCCTTGCGGGAGCCCCCTACGAGCAGTACTTC.

The chain has TRBV25-1 and TRBJ2-7; possible D gene TRBD1, 6 bases. V was cut by 1 base and J by 0 bases, with 10 bases left in between. This CDR3 is built from 15 residues. Germline assignment: CDR1 MGHDK and CDR2 SYGVNS. CDR3 in DNA: TGTGCCAGCAGTGAATTCGGGGACAACTCCTACGAGCAGTACTTC. Translated: CASSEFGDNSYEQYF.

The J gene is TRBJ1-3, the V gene TRBV10-3; tentatively, D is TRBD1 (6 bases). The CDR3 consists of 12 residues. Trimming cost V 7 bases and J 8 bases, with 12 bases left between them. Per germline, CDR1 ENHRY and CDR2 SYGVKD. CDR3 region: CAIKMRGDTIYF. DNA for the CDR3: TGTGCCATCAAGATGAGGGGGGACACCATATATTTT.

This clone came up once. The V and J genes are TRBV7-9 and TRBJ1-4; unclear D gene. The CDR3 has 16 residues. V was cut by 1 base and J by 0 bases, with 9 bases left in between. Germline-derived CDR1 and CDR2 are SEHNR and FQNEAQ (reference sequence). As DNA, the CDR3 is TGTGCCAGCAGCTTAGGTGGCAGTGCAACTAATGAAAAACTGTTTTTT. This codes for CASSLGGSATNEKLFF.

V usage is TRBV5-3 and J usage is TRBJ2-1, with 7 bases matching TRBD2. TRBV5-3 carries the ORF label, with uncertain function. The CDR3 covers 19 residues. Trimming took 4 bases from V and 7 from J; bases not matched to a gene: 23. In nucleotides, the CDR3 is TGTGCCAGAAGCGCAGTGGGGAGAAGACTAGCAGACGGTACGAATGAGCAGTTCTTC. Amino acids: CARSAVGRRLADGTNEQFF.

In its sample, this clone was seen a few times. V gene TRBV11-3 combines with J gene TRBJ2-7, with D maybe TRBD1 (6 bases). Germline lookup yields CDR1 SGHNT and CDR2 YENEEA. The CDR3 sequence is 14 residues long. The V end was cut by 4 bases, the J end by 3 bases, with 13 bases between. The chain's CDR3 is CASSSPTGNYEQYF. CDR3 sequence (DNA): TGTGCCAGCAGCTCCCCGACAGGAAACTACGAGCAGTACTTC.

The chain employs TRBV6-6 and TRBJ1-2; D gene unclear. CDR3 length: 11 amino acids. The V end lost 5 bases, the J end lost 8 bases, and 9 bases lay between the germline ends. Looked up from germline, CDR1 is MNHNY and CDR2 is SVGAGI (reference sequence). DNA for the CDR3: TGTGCCAGCAGTCTACGTGAGGGCTACACCTTC. Translating it yields CASSLREGYTF.

The chain joins TRBV28 to TRBJ1-2, with 7 bases aligning to TRBD1. Germline CDR1 MDHEN, CDR2 SYDVKM. Unmatched junction bases numbered 13, after V lost 8 bases and J lost 4 bases. The length of the CDR3 is 15 residues. In DNA form, the CDR3 reads TGTGCCAGCGGGGGGGAGGACAGGCTTAGCTATGGCTACACCTTC. Its protein product is CASGGEDRLSYGYTF.

This clone has just a few counts. The chain couples TRBV20-1 to TRBJ2-4, with 7 positions matching TRBD2. The CDR3 is 11 residues long. Germline trimming cut 3 bases from V and 7 bases from J; bases unmatched to any gene: 0. Looked up from germline, CDR1 is DFQATT and CDR2 is SNEGSKA (reference sequence). CDR3 sequence: CSASGRNIQYF. The CDR3 nucleotides read TGCAGTGCTAGCGGGAGGAACATTCAGTACTTC.

In this sample, this clone turned up a few times. This rearrangement joins TRBV10-3 to TRBJ2-7, with TRBD1 matching 8 bases. The germline V gene has CDR1 ENHRY and CDR2 SYGVKD. This CDR3 comprises 13 residues. V shed 4 bases, J shed 5 bases, and the junction held 4 bases outside the gene matches. In DNA, the CDR3 is TGTGCCATCAGTGGGGACAGGTCCCACGAGCAGTACTTC. It encodes CAISGDRSHEQYF.

The chain is built from TRBV18 and TRBJ2-3; D not certain. Trimming removed 0 bases from V and 0 bases from J, with 4 bases in between. Germline loops: CDR1 KGHSH, CDR2 LQKENI. This CDR3 region has 14 residues. CDR3 sequence (DNA): TGTGCCAGCTCACCACCATCTAGCACAGATACGCAGTATTTT. Protein: CASSPPSSTDTQYF.

In its sample, this clone was seen a few times. This chain links TRBV5-4 with TRBJ1-2; a possible D gene is TRBD1 (5 bases). V was clipped by 0 bases and J by 7 bases, with 10 bases between them. The CDR3 is made up of 13 amino acids. CDR1 is SGHNT and CDR2 is YYREEE in the germline V gene (reference sequence). The CDR3, as DNA: TGTGCCAGCAGCTTGGAGGGGATTGGTGGCTACACCTTC. Its protein product is CASSLEGIGGYTF. Full variable domain (rest looked up from reference TRBV5-4 and TRBJ1-2): ETGVTQSPTHLIKTRGQQVTLRCSSQSGHNTVSWYQQALGQGPQFIFQYYREEENGRGNFPPRFSGLQFPNYSSELNVNALELDDSALYLCASSLEGIGGYTFGSGTRLTVV.

The chain has TRBV5-1 and TRBJ2-7, with TRBD2 identical over 8 bases. The V segment lost 3 bases and the J segment 3 bases; nucleotides outside the gene matches: 5. Germline CDR1 is SGHRS and CDR2 is YFSETQ. There are 14 residues in the CDR3. The CDR3 here is CASSSSGGLYEQYF. CDR3 in DNA: TGCGCCAGCAGCTCCTCGGGGGGGCTCTACGAGCAGTACTTC.

This clone has only one observation. The V call is TRBV7-9, the J call TRBJ2-7; D may be TRBD1 or TRBD2 (5 bases each). CDR1 is SEHNR and CDR2 is FQNEAQ in the germline V gene (reference sequence). This CDR3 has 15 amino acids. V lost 5 bases, J lost 5 bases, and 19 bases lay in between. CDR3 DNA sequence: TGTGCCAGCAGCCAATCCCCGGGGCCCTATGACGAGCAGTACTTC. Translated, it gives CASSQSPGPYDEQYF. Supplemented by reference TRBV7-9 and TRBJ2-7, the full variable domain reads DTGVSQNPRHKITKRGQNVTFRCDPISEHNRLYWYRQTLGQGPEFLTYFQNEAQLEKSRLLSDRFSAERPKGSFSTLEIQRTEQGDSAMYLCASSQSPGPYDEQYFGPGTRLTVT.

The genes are TRBV27 and TRBJ1-1, with 9 positions matching TRBD1. Trimming removed 4 bases from V and 5 bases from J; junction bases left unmatched: 2. Germline V CDR1 and CDR2: MNHEY, SMNVEV (reference sequence). This CDR3 comprises 13 residues. CDR3 sequence (DNA): TGTGCCAGCAGTTCCGACAGGGGGACTGAAGCTTTCTTT. Translating it yields CASSSDRGTEAFF.

Only a few counts were recorded for this clone. The chain combines TRBV27 with TRBJ2-7, with 9 bases aligning to TRBD1. This CDR3 has 15 amino acids. Germline CDR1 and CDR2: MNHEY and SMNVEV (reference sequence). Trimming took 6 bases from V and 3 from J; bases not matched to a gene: 9. CDR3 in amino acids: CASRGAGQGYYEQYF. The CDR3 region has the DNA TGTGCCAGCAGGGGTGCGGGACAGGGTTACTACGAGCAGTACTTC.

This clone has just a few counts. V gene TRBV6-6 combines with J gene TRBJ1-3; 8 positions agree with TRBD1. Germline V CDR1 and CDR2: MNHNY, SVGAGI (reference sequence). V shed 0 bases, J shed 2 bases, and the junction held 0 bases outside the gene matches. The CDR3 is 15 residues long. CDR3 nucleotide sequence: TGTGCCAGCAGTTACTCGGGACAGGCTGGAAACACCATATATTTT. Translated: CASSYSGQAGNTIYF.

The rearrangement uses TRBV6-6 and TRBJ1-3, with D hard to call. This CDR3 contains 14 residues. The V gene lost 2 bases and the J gene lost 3 bases, with 8 bases spanning the gap. The V gene's germline CDR1 is MNHNY and CDR2 SVGAGI (reference sequence). The CDR3 reads CASSYGGVGNTIYF. As DNA, the CDR3 is TGTGCCAGCAGTTACGGCGGGGTTGGAAACACCATATATTTT.

The chain joins TRBV28 to TRBJ1-4; a weak D match, TRBD1 (5 bases). The CDR3 runs 14 residues. Trimming pared 6 bases from V and 7 bases from J, leaving 15 bases between. Germline CDR1 is MDHEN and CDR2 is SYDVKM. CDR3 residues: CASSPPMRGEKLFF. In DNA form, the CDR3 reads TGTGCCAGCAGCCCACCGATGAGGGGTGAAAAACTGTTTTTT.